This TCR beta chain was documented in a study of blood T cells in healthy people across ages. The V gene end was trimmed by 3 bases and the J gene end by 7 bases; junction bases not matched to a gene: 6. CDR1 SGHAT and CDR2 FQNNGV come from the germline V gene. The CDR3 contains 14 residues. This clonotype was seen a handful of times. Sample-barcoded 5' priming and a J-beta primer mix drove a second PCR of roughly 6 to 12 cycles. All cDNA molecules were each tagged by a template-switch adaptor with 12 random nucleotides. No fewer than 3 million CDR3-containing paired-end reads came from each sample. Each CDR3 protein gets one entry after TCRdb re-called the 5' RACE reads with MiXCR. The sample records around 1.5 million distinct CDR3 sequences, around 39% being singletons.

The sample was blood. The clonotype originates from a woman aged 18-30 years in good health. The chain carries TRBV11-2 and TRBJ2-1; the match to TRBD2 covers 7 bases. The CDR3 loop is CASSFFGGGNEQFF. The CDR3 coding sequence is TGTGCCAGCAGCTTTTTTGGGGGGGGAAATGAGCAGTTCTTC.